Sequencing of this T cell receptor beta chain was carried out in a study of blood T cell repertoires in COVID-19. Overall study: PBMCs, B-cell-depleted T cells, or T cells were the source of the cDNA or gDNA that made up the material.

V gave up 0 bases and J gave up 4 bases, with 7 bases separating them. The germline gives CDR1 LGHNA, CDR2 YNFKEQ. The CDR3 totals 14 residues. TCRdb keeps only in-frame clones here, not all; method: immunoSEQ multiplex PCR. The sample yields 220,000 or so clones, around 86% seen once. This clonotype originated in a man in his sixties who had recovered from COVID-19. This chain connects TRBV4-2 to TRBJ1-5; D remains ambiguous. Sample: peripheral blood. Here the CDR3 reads CASSQDPRNQPQHF. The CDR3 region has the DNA TGTGCCAGCAGCCAAGATCCCAGGAATCAGCCCCAGCATTTT.